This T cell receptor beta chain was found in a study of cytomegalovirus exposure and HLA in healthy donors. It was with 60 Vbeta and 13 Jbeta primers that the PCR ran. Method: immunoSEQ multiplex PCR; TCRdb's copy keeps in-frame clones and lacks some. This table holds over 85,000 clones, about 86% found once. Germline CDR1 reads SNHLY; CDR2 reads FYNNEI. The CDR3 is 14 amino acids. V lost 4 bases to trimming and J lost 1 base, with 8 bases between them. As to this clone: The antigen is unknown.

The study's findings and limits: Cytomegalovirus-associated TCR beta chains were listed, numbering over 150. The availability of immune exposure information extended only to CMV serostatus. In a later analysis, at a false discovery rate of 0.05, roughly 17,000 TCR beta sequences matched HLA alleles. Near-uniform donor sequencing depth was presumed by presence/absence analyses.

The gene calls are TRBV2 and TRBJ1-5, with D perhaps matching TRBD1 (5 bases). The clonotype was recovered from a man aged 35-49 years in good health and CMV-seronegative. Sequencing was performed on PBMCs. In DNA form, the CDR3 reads TGTGCCAGCAGTGCGGGGGACAGCAATCAGCCCCAGCATTTT. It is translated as CASSAGDSNQPQHF.